These 16 T cell receptor beta chains were all obtained from the same sample, sequenced in a study of T cells after yellow fever vaccination. In TCRdb, the 5' RACE reads were re-called with MiXCR into one record per CDR3 protein. The data show around 140,000 distinct CDR3 sequences, 7.7% seen once. The sequencing here drew on CD4+ T cells sorted from PBMCs, taken 5 days after the yellow fever booster vaccination. These receptors were collected from a man aged 25 to 40 who received the YFV17D yellow fever vaccine.

This clonotype came up many times. This sequence joins TRBV7-2 and TRBJ2-7; D call uncertain. CDR1 and CDR2 from the germline V gene are SGHTA and FQGNSA. The CDR3 runs to 15 residues. Trimming took 7 bases from V and 1 from J, leaving 17 bases between them. CDR3 residues: CASIPPGGYSYEQYF. The CDR3 DNA follows: TGTGCCAGCATCCCACCCGGCGGCTATTCCTACGAGCAGTACTTC.

This clonotype was seen at least ten times. The rearrangement uses TRBV12-3 or TRBV12-4 and TRBJ2-5; no definite D call. This CDR3 has 12 amino acids. The ends were cut back, 6 bases at V and 3 bases at J, with 8 bases in the middle. CDR3 nucleotide sequence: TGTGCCAGCAGCCTCATTAAAGAGACCCAGTACTTC. This gives the protein CASSLIKETQYF.

The chain uses TRBV7-2 and TRBJ1-1; D uncertain. CDR3 length: 15 amino acids. Germline CDR1 and CDR2: SGHTA and FQGNSA. V lost 3 bases, J lost 2 bases, and 13 bases lay in between. For the CDR3, the DNA is TGTGCCAGCAGCTTCCTAAACAGTTACAACACTGAAGCTTTCTTT. Its protein product is CASSFLNSYNTEAFF.

This chain links TRBV20-1 with TRBJ2-5; 7 nucleotides line up with TRBD1. This CDR3 has 13 residues. V shed 5 bases and J 5 bases; nucleotides not matched to a gene: 8. Germline V lookup: CDR1 DFQATT, CDR2 SNEGSKA (reference sequence). The CDR3 sequence is CSAPRQGRETQYF. The DNA of the CDR3 is TGCAGTGCTCCCCGACAGGGTCGGGAGACCCAGTACTTC.

This clonotype was found many times. This chain links TRBV12-3 or TRBV12-4 with TRBJ2-7, with D hard to call. V shed 7 bases and J shed 3 bases, with 13 bases lying between them. CDR3 length: 13 amino acids. The CDR3 is CASKGDWSYEQYF. The CDR3 DNA follows: TGTGCCAGCAAAGGCGATTGGAGCTACGAGCAGTACTTC.

This clonotype was observed at least ten times. The chain joins TRBV7-9 to TRBJ2-1, with 7 bases that match TRBD2. The CDR3 runs 15 residues. Germline CDR1 reads SEHNR; CDR2 reads FQNEAQ (reference sequence). Trimming removed 5 bases from V and 4 bases from J; junction bases left unmatched: 8. The CDR3: CASSPGEGTYNEQFF. The CDR3 nucleotides are TGTGCCAGCAGCCCCGGGGAGGGGACTTACAATGAGCAGTTCTTC.

This clonotype came up many times. The CDR3 is CASSQEGLRAGELFF. The CDR3 nucleotides are TGCGCCAGCAGCCAAGAGGGACTAAGGGCCGGGGAGCTGTTTTTT. This sequence joins TRBV4-3 and TRBJ2-2; 7 nucleotides line up with TRBD2. This CDR3 has 15 residues. J lost 6 bases, V lost 0 bases, and 4 bases had no gene match. Germline CDR1 LGHNA, CDR2 YSLEER.

This clonotype was picked up many times. This rearrangement joins TRBV7-2 to TRBJ2-3, with 8 bases matching TRBD2. V was pared by 5 bases and J by 13 bases, with 5 bases of the junction left unmatched. Per germline, CDR1 SGHTA and CDR2 FQGNSA. This CDR3 region has 11 residues. This chain's CDR3 is CASSTGTREYF. CDR3 coding DNA: TGTGCCAGCAGCACGGGGACTAGAGAGTATTTT.

This clonotype has at least ten counts. This chain uses TRBV20-1 with TRBJ2-1, with D perhaps TRBD2 (6 bases). Germline V gene lookup returns CDR1 DFQATT and CDR2 SNEGSKA (reference sequence). The CDR3 contains 17 residues. V gave up 5 bases and J gave up 5 bases, with 25 bases separating them. CDR3 region: CSASRLGASGLHNEQFF. CDR3 bases: TGCAGTGCTTCCCGACTTGGAGCCAGCGGGCTCCACAATGAGCAGTTCTTC.

Many counts were recorded for this clonotype. The CDR3 sequence is CASSSHGRWLRDTEAFF. CDR3 in DNA: TGTGCCAGCAGCTCCCACGGCCGCTGGTTGAGGGACACTGAAGCTTTCTTT. The chain recombines TRBV7-2 with TRBJ1-1; D not certain. This CDR3 has 17 amino acids. Germline V CDR1 and CDR2: SGHTA, FQGNSA. V was clipped by 4 bases and J by 3 bases, with 21 bases between them.

This clonotype was found many times. The chain is built from TRBV29-1 and TRBJ2-1, with 9 bases identical to TRBD2. CDR3 length: 14 amino acids. The V and J ends lost 6 bases and 4 bases, in that order; junction bases with no gene match: 7. Germline CDR1 reads SQVTM; CDR2 reads ANQGSEA. CDR3 DNA: TGCAGCGTGGCCGGGACTAGCAGGTACAATGAGCAGTTCTTC. Its translation: CSVAGTSRYNEQFF.

This clonotype was detected ten times or more. The rearrangement joins TRBV7-2 to TRBJ2-2; 15 bases are shared with TRBD2. The germline CDR1 and CDR2 sequences are SGHTA and FQGNSA. CDR3 size: 14 residues. V lost 8 bases and J lost 10; bases outside the gene matches: 5. CDR3 protein: CASRTSGRVAELFF. CDR3 nucleotides: TGTGCCAGCCGGACTAGCGGGAGGGTTGCGGAGCTGTTTTTT.

Only one count was recorded for this clonotype. A much more abundant neighbour one base away suggests this may be a read error. This rearrangement joins TRBV20-1 to TRBJ1-5; D remains ambiguous. The CDR3 is 14 amino acids. Trimming left V 0 bases short and J 7 bases short, with 13 bases between. Germline V lookup: CDR1 DFQATT, CDR2 SNEGSKA (reference sequence). Written as DNA, the CDR3 is TGCAGTGCTAGAGATGTCCACCCGGAGCAGCCCCAGCATTTT. Protein sequence: CSARDVHPEQPQHF.

This clonotype has ten or more counts. V and J are TRBV30 and TRBJ1-1; no clear D. V lost 8 bases to trimming and J lost 4 bases, with 8 bases between them. Germline CDR1 reads GTSNPN; CDR2 reads SVGIG (reference sequence). The CDR3 is made up of 10 amino acids. The CDR3 region has the DNA TGTGCCGGGGTTTTCACTGAAGCTTTCTTT. Protein product: CAGVFTEAFF.

This clonotype was detected many times. This rearrangement joins TRBV7-3 to TRBJ2-1; TRBD2 matches at 9 bases. CDR3 length: 18 residues. Germline V CDR1 and CDR2: SGHTA, FQGTGA. J was trimmed by 0 bases and V by 1 base; bases with no gene match: 7. The CDR3 nucleotides are TGTGCCAGCAGCTTAATTGCCCTTAGCGGGAGCTCCTACAATGAGCAGTTCTTC. Protein sequence: CASSLIALSGSSYNEQFF.

This clonotype was seen ten or more times. The V call is TRBV7-2, the J call TRBJ2-7; D is undetermined. Trimming took off 1 base at V and 6 bases at J, with 16 bases between the two ends. CDR1 is SGHTA and CDR2 is FQGNSA in the germline V gene. The CDR3 runs 15 residues. CDR3 in DNA: TGTGCCAGCAGCTTAGGGTCTTCACCGCGGCTCGAGCAGTACTTC. Encoded protein: CASSLGSSPRLEQYF.